This T cell receptor beta chain was found in a study of early T cells in non-severe SARS-CoV-2 infection. Study summary: The sequenced material was bulk RNA from unsorted whole blood, and its chains were unpaired.

On this clonotype: Its target is not known.

Attached unique molecular identifiers marked individual cDNA molecules. TCRdb re-called the 5' RACE reads with MiXCR, one entry per CDR3 protein. The sample records 54,000 or so distinct CDR3 sequences, 10% to 15% being singletons. V lost 0 bases to trimming and J lost 8 bases, with 10 bases between them. Germline V gene data show CDR1 as LGHNA and CDR2 as YSLEER. The CDR3 length is 13 residues. The study's findings and limits: VDJdb matching skewed toward anti-spike CD8 responses, missing private and CD4 specificities.

This receptor was taken from an adult who was a healthcare worker with PCR-confirmed SARS-CoV-2 infection or an uninfected control (not recorded which). This rearrangement joins TRBV4-3 to TRBJ1-1; no definite D call. Sequencing was performed on whole blood. As DNA, the CDR3 is TGCGCCAGCAGCCAAGATTATGGAAGGGAAGCTTTCTTT. This gives the protein CASSQDYGREAFF.